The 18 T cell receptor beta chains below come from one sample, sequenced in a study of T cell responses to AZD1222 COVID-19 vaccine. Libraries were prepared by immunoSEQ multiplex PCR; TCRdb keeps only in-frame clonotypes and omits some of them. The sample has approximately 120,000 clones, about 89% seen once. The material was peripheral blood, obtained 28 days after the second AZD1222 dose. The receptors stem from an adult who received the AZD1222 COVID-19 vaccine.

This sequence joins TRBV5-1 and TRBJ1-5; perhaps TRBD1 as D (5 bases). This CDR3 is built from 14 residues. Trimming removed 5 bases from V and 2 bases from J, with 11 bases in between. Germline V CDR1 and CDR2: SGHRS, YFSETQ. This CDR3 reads CASSEGTGNQPQHF. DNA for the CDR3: TGCGCCAGCAGTGAAGGGACTGGCAATCAGCCCCAGCATTTT.

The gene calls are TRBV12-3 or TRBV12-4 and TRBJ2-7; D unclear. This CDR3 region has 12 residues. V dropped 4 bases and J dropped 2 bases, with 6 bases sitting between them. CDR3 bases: TGTGCCAGCAGTTGGGGAACCTACGAGCAGTACTTC. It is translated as CASSWGTYEQYF.

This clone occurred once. The CDR3 DNA reads as TGTGCCAGCTCACGGGGACAGGGGGCGCGGCCTGAAGCTTTCTTT. It is translated as CASSRGQGARPEAFF. J is TRBJ1-1 and V is TRBV18; 12 bases match TRBD1. From germline, CDR1 is KGHSH and CDR2 LQKENI. V shed 4 bases and J 6 bases; nucleotides not matched to a gene: 6. This CDR3 comprises 15 residues.

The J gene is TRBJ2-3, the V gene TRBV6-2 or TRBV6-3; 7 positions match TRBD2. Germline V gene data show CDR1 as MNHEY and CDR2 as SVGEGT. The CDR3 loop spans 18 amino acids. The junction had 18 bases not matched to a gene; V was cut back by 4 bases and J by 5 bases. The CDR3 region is CASSSGPSSGRNEDTQYF. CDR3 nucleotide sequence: TGTGCCAGCAGTTCCGGACCCTCTAGCGGTCGGAATGAAGATACGCAGTATTTT.

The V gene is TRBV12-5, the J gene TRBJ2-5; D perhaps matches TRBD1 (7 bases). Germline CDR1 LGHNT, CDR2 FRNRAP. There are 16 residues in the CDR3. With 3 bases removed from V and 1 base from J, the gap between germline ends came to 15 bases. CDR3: CASGLYPGGPQETQYF. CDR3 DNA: TGTGCTAGTGGTTTATACCCAGGGGGGCCCCAAGAGACCCAGTACTTC.

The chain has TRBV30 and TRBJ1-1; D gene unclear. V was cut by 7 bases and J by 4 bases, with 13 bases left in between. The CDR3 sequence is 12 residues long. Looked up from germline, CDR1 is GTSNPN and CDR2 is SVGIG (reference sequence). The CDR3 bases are TGTGCCTTTCAAGGGTGGGGCACTGAAGCTTTCTTT. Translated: CAFQGWGTEAFF.

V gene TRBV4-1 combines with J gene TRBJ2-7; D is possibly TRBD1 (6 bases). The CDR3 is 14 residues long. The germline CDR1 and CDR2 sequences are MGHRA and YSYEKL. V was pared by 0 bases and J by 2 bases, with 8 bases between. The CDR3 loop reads CASSQETGTYEQYF. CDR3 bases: TGCGCCAGCAGCCAAGAGACAGGAACCTACGAGCAGTACTTC.

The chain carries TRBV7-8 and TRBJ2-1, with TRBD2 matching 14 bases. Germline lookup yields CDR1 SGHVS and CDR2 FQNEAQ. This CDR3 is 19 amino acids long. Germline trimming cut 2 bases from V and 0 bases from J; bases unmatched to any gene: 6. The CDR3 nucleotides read TGTGCCAGCAGCTTAAGACTAGCGGGAGGGGGGAGCTCCTACAATGAGCAGTTCTTC. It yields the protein CASSLRLAGGGSSYNEQFF. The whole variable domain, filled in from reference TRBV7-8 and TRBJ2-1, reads GAGVSQSPRYKVAKRGQDVALRCDPISGHVSLFWYQQALGQGPEFLTYFQNEAQLDKSGLPSDRFFAERPEGSVSTLKIQRTQQEDSAVYLCASSLRLAGGGSSYNEQFFGPGTRLTVL.

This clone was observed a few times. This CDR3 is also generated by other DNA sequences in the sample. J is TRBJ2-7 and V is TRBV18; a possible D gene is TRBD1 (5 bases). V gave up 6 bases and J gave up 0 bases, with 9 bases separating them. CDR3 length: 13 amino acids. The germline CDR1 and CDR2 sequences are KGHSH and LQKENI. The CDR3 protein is CASSPQGSYEQYF. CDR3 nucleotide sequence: TGTGCCAGCTCCCCCCAGGGCTCCTACGAGCAGTACTTC.

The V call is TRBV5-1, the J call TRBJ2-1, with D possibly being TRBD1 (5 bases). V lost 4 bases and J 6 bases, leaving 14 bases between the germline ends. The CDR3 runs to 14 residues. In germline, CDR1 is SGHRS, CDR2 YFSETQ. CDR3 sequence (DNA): TGCGCCAGCAGCCACGGACAAGATGGCAATGAGCAGTTCTTC. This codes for CASSHGQDGNEQFF.

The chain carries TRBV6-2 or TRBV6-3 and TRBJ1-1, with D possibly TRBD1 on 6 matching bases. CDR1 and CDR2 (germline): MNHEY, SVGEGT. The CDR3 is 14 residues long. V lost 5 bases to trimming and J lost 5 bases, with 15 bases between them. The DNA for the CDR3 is TGTGCCAGCAGTCCACAGGGCCCGGGTACTGAAGCTTTCTTT. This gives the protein CASSPQGPGTEAFF.

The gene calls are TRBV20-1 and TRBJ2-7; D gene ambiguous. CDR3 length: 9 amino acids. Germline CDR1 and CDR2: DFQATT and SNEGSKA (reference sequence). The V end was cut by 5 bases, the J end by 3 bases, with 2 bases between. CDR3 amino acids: CSAGYEQYF. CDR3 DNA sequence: TGCAGTGCTGGCTACGAGCAGTACTTC.

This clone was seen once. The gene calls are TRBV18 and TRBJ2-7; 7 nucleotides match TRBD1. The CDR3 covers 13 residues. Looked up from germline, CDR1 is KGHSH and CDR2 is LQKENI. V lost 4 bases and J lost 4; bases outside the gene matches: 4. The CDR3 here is CASSRGTDYEQYF. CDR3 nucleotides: TGTGCCAGCTCACGGGGGACAGATTACGAGCAGTACTTC.

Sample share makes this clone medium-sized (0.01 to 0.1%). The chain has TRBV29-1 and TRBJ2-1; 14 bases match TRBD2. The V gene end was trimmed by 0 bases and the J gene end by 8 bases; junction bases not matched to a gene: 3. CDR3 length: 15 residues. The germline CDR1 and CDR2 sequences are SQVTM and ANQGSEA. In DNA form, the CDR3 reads TGCAGCGTTGAAGACGGGACTAGCGGGAGCGATGAGCAGTTCTTC. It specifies CSVEDGTSGSDEQFF.

The CDR3 coding sequence is TGTGCCAGCAGCTCGGGGACAGGGCTAAACACTGAAGCTTTCTTT. Translation: CASSSGTGLNTEAFF. The chain is built from TRBV5-6 and TRBJ1-1, with 9 bases lining up with TRBD1. The CDR3 is 15 residues long. The V gene end was trimmed by 3 bases and the J gene end by 2 bases; junction bases not matched to a gene: 5. Germline V gives CDR1 SGHDT, CDR2 YYEEEE.

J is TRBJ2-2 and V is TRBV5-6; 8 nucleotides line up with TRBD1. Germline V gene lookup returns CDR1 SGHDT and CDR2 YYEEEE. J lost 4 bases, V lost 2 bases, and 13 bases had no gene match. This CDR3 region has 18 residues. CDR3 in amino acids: CASSFIRRRQGTTGELFF. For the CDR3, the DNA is TGTGCCAGCAGCTTTATCCGAAGGAGACAGGGGACCACCGGGGAGCTGTTTTTT.

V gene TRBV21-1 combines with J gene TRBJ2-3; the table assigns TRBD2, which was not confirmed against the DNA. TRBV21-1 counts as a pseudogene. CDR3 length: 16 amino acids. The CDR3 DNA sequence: TGTGCCAGCAGCAAATGGGCTAGCGGAGGCACAGATACGCAGTATTTT. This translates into CASSKWASGGTDTQYF.

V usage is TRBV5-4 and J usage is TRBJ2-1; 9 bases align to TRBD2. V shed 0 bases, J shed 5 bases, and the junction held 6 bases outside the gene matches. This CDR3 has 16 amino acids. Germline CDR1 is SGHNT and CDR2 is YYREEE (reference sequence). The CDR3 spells CASSLGGVAGDNEQFF. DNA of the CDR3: TGTGCCAGCAGCTTGGGGGGGGTAGCGGGAGACAATGAGCAGTTCTTC.